What follows describes a single T cell receptor beta chain. The sample comes from a study of T cell changes during pregnancy in multiple sclerosis. Germline values: CDR1 MDHEN, CDR2 SYDVKM. With V trimmed by 2 bases and J by 6 bases, 15 bases remained unmatched. The CDR3 consists of 18 residues. Some clones are missing from TCRdb's copy, which holds only in-frame ones; the method was immunoSEQ multiplex PCR. The sample contains tens of thousands of clones, about 90% of which appear only once. This chain uses TRBV28 with TRBJ2-3; 9 positions match TRBD2. The clonotype comes from a female donor in good health, enrolled as a control in a pregnancy study. Source: peripheral blood, taken after pregnancy. Here the CDR3 DNA reads TGTGCCAGCAGTTTAAGGCCGCTAGCGGGACCGGCGTGGGATACGCAGTATTTT. Translating it yields CASSLRPLAGPAWDTQYF.